The next 10 T cell receptor beta chains were all read from a single sample in a study of OX40 agonist ivuxolimab in advanced cancers. Produced via immunoSEQ multiplex PCR; TCRdb's table is partial and in-frame only. The data show some 75,000 clones, with roughly 86% seen just once and roughly 2.4% held by the top ten. The source material was CD4+ or CD8+ T cells sorted from blood, sampled in a trial of the OX40 agonist ivuxolimab. These TCRs come from an adult with an advanced solid tumor such as melanoma, head and neck, liver or kidney cancer.

This chain connects TRBV9 to TRBJ2-3; D remains ambiguous. Germline assignment: CDR1 SGDLS and CDR2 YYNGEE. This CDR3 contains 14 residues. V was cut by 0 bases and J by 4 bases, with 9 bases left in between. The chain's CDR3 is CASSVAPTPDTQYF. In DNA, the CDR3 is TGTGCCAGCAGCGTAGCGCCGACCCCAGATACGCAGTATTTT.

This sequence joins TRBV19 and TRBJ1-6, with D hard to call. The germline gives CDR1 LNHDA, CDR2 SQIVND (reference sequence). The CDR3 runs to 12 residues. With 8 bases removed from V and 7 bases from J, the gap between germline ends came to 9 bases. The CDR3 loop is CASGRHNSPLHF. CDR3 DNA: TGTGCCAGTGGACGACACAATTCACCCCTCCACTTT.

The chain carries TRBV6-1 and TRBJ1-5; D ambiguous. The CDR3 is made up of 14 amino acids. Trimming stripped 8 bases from V and 2 bases from J, with 13 bases between. Germline-derived CDR1 and CDR2 are MNHNS and SASEGT. DNA of the CDR3: TGTGCCAGCGCCCAGGAGGCAGGCAATCAGCCCCAGCATTTT. Amino acid sequence: CASAQEAGNQPQHF.

The rearrangement links TRBV11-2 to TRBJ1-5; 11 nucleotides agree with TRBD1. CDR1 and CDR2 (germline): SGHAT, FQNNGV. The V gene end was trimmed by 5 bases and the J gene end by 0 bases; junction bases not matched to a gene: 9. CDR3 length equals 18 residues. The CDR3: CASSKGQGVMYSNQPQHF. The CDR3 region has the DNA TGTGCCAGCAGCAAGGGACAGGGGGTTATGTATAGCAATCAGCCCCAGCATTTT.

This chain connects TRBV18 to TRBJ1-2; a weak D match, TRBD1 (5 bases). There are 15 residues in the CDR3. Between the trimmed V and J ends, which lost 4 bases and 6 bases, there was a span of 18 bases. The V gene's germline CDR1 is KGHSH and CDR2 LQKENI. The CDR3 loop reads CASSRGVLAQDGYTF. DNA for the CDR3: TGTGCCAGCTCACGGGGGGTCCTGGCCCAGGATGGCTACACCTTC.

The chain has TRBV28 and TRBJ2-3; 8 positions match TRBD1. This CDR3 contains 17 residues. Germline V CDR1 and CDR2: MDHEN, SYDVKM. The V segment lost 6 bases and the J segment 0 bases; nucleotides outside the gene matches: 11. Here the CDR3 DNA reads TGTGCCAGCAGGACTTGGACAGGGAACATTAGCACAGATACGCAGTATTTT. Protein product: CASRTWTGNISTDTQYF.

The rearrangement links TRBV2 to TRBJ2-5; D might be TRBD2 (6 bases). The CDR3 consists of 13 residues. The V end lost 7 bases, the J end lost 5 bases, and 14 bases lay between the germline ends. Germline V lookup: CDR1 SNHLY, CDR2 FYNNEI. DNA of the CDR3: TGTGCCAGCAATGGGGAGGTGGTGGAGACCCAGTACTTC. Translation gives CASNGEVVETQYF.

This clone was seen just once. V and J are TRBV9 and TRBJ2-3; D is uncertain. CDR3 length equals 15 residues. V lost 0 bases, J lost 0 bases, and 8 bases lay in between. Germline V gene lookup returns CDR1 SGDLS and CDR2 YYNGEE. CDR3 in amino acids: CASSVDPQSTDTQYF. CDR3 sequence (DNA): TGTGCCAGCAGCGTAGACCCACAGAGCACAGATACGCAGTATTTT. Filled out from reference TRBV9 and TRBJ2-3, the complete variable domain reads DSGVTQTPKHLITATGQRVTLRCSPRSGDLSVYWYQQSLDQGLQFLIQYYNGEERAKGNILERFSAQQFPDLHSELNLSSLELGDSALYFCASSVDPQSTDTQYFGPGTRLTVL.

V usage is TRBV14 and J usage is TRBJ2-7; possibly TRBD2 for D (7 bases). The CDR3 loop spans 13 amino acids. Trimming left V 9 bases short and J 2 bases short, with 14 bases between. Germline loops: CDR1 SGHDN, CDR2 FVKESK. CDR3 region: CASPRGGAYEQYV. DNA of the CDR3: TGTGCCAGTCCGAGGGGGGGGGCCTACGAGCAGTACGTC.

The genes are TRBV2 and TRBJ2-2; 11 positions match TRBD1. Germline lookup yields CDR1 SNHLY and CDR2 FYNNEI. V was pared by 8 bases and J by 7 bases, with 9 bases of the junction left unmatched. The CDR3 is made up of 15 amino acids. CDR3 in DNA: TGTGCCAGCGAGTGGGGGACAGGGGGGCACGGGGAGCTGTTTTTT. Protein sequence: CASEWGTGGHGELFF.